This TCR beta chain derives from a study of blood T cells in healthy people across ages (dated by TCRdb to the mid-2010s). About the study as a whole: Template switching captured roughly one uniquely barcoded TCR beta cDNA molecule per two T cells in model experiments. For two donors (one aged 18 to 30 and one aged 80 or older), the study analyzed two additional independent replicas of 1 million unique cDNA reads from the same blood draw. Four age groups were formed from the donors: young (average around 15 years), middle-aged (approximately 39), aged (roughly 59) and long-lived (82). Using deep sequencing normalized with unique cDNA molecular identifiers, the study measured how TCR beta repertoire diversity changes with age.

Many counts were recorded for this clonotype. This receptor's antigen is unknown. One base away there is no much larger clone; base qualities are not given. Library preparation used 5' RACE. The run used an Illumina HiSeq 2500. The second PCR ran for about 6 to 12 cycles and used a J-beta primer mix along with a sample-barcoded 5' primer. A template-switch 5' adaptor carrying 12 random nucleotides introduced a unique molecular identifier onto each TCR beta cDNA molecule. Each sample yielded at least 3 million CDR3-containing paired-end reads. The Mint cDNA synthesis kit, primed by a TRBC-specific oligonucleotide, was used to synthesize first-strand cDNA from all RNA. After uracil-DNA glycosylase treatment, a first 18-cycle PCR used universal primers M1SS and BC2_uni_R on all cDNA. Turning to the authors' computational methods: For normalization, 1 million high-quality reads, each with a distinct molecular identifier, were randomly selected from each sample. Reads sharing molecular identifiers were discarded rather than binned into consensus sequences. MiTCR, run with a Q25 quality threshold and the strictest error-elimination algorithm, handled CDR3 identification, clonotype clustering and error correction. Lower-bound total TCR beta diversity was estimated with a nonparametric unseen species model using Euler transformation. The raw public data were reprocessed by TCRdb itself: fastp quality trimming at Q25, MiXCR clonotype calling, in-frame beta chains only. CDR3 protein sequences are deduplicated, and each keeps its most common genes and DNA. For this entry, the V and J calls and clone size follow TCRdb and not the study's own pipeline. Counted in this sample were about 780,000 distinct CDR3 sequences; roughly 25% of them appeared once. The ten largest clones add up to around 3% of the sample.

The roughly 38 donors, aged about 6 to 95 years, were systemically healthy Caucasian individuals from Russia. Approximately 10 milliliters of peripheral blood were collected from each donor into EDTA-treated Vacutainer tubes. Ficoll-Paque density-gradient centrifugation was used to isolate PBMCs, with at least 6 million obtained per sample. Trizol reagent was used to extract total RNA from the PBMCs, yielding at least 6 micrograms per sample. For every donor, flow cytometry on a PBMC aliquot measured the percentage of naive CD45RAhigh/CD27high T cells. What the study reported, not specific to this receptor: Estimates of total diversity based on one million sequenced T cells were regarded as lower bounds and as underestimates. Compared with the aged group, the long-lived group had more naive CD4+ T cells, fewer expanded clones and increased TCR diversity, suggesting age selection. The percentage of naive T cells measured by flow cytometry correlated strongly with observed TCR beta diversity. Observed TCR beta diversity per million T cells fell roughly linearly with age, and a significant reduction was already apparent by age roughly 40. Because donor CMV infection status was unknown, age-related changes in expanded clonotypes were potentially confounded. Because profiling used bulk unsorted PBMCs, naive and antigen-experienced compartments could not be compared conclusively.

The V and J ends are trimmed by 5 bases and 1 base, leaving 11 bases between them. The germline V gene supplies CDR1 SGHTA and CDR2 FQGTGA. Counted from cysteine to phenylalanine, this CDR3 has 14 amino acids. The DNA shown is the 42-base CDR3, in frame from base 1. These same data were also listed under a study on T cells of mothers and their children. That second publication adds: The donors were nine systemically healthy Caucasian individuals, made up of three mothers and their six children. cDNA synthesis consumed the entire amount of extracted RNA, loaded at 1.5 ug RNA in each 15 ul reaction. In the second PCR, the M1S primer introduced both the sample barcodes and 2-4 random nucleotides. More than 9 million TCR beta CDR3 reads were obtained from each mother, and about 3 million reads were obtained from each child. Thymic selection shapes the output of TCR recombination in a similar way in related and unrelated pairs, and inherited differences have a minor effect. Related mother-child pairs always showed normalized repertoire overlap that was slightly higher than in unrelated mother-child pairs, though the difference was never significant. Persistent microchimeric T cell clones were not detected, at a sensitivity of about 99 clones per million clonotypes. The study used deep NGS to compare TCR beta repertoires of mothers and children, seeking features distinguishing related mother-child pairs from unrelated individuals. The mean age was 40 +/- 4 years for the mothers and 11 +/- 4 years for the children. After adapter ligation was performed with NEBNext reagents, the libraries were sequenced on an Illumina HiSeq 2000 with 100+100 nt paired-end reads. Mother and child libraries were prepared a month apart and sequenced in separate runs to prevent cross-contamination. Between roughly 500,000 and 2,000,000 distinct TCR beta clonotypes were identified per donor. Naive TCR beta clonotypes were estimated from low-frequency clonotypes matched to each donor's FACS-determined naive share, without sorting.

This receptor was identified in a boy between 10 and 17 years old in good health. This receptor chain uses TRBV7-3 and TRBJ2-5; the D gene is not confidently resolved. The sequenced sample consisted of blood. The DNA is TGTGCCAGCAGCCGCGGTGGGGTCCAAGAGACCCAGTACTTC. It translates as CASSRGGVQETQYF.